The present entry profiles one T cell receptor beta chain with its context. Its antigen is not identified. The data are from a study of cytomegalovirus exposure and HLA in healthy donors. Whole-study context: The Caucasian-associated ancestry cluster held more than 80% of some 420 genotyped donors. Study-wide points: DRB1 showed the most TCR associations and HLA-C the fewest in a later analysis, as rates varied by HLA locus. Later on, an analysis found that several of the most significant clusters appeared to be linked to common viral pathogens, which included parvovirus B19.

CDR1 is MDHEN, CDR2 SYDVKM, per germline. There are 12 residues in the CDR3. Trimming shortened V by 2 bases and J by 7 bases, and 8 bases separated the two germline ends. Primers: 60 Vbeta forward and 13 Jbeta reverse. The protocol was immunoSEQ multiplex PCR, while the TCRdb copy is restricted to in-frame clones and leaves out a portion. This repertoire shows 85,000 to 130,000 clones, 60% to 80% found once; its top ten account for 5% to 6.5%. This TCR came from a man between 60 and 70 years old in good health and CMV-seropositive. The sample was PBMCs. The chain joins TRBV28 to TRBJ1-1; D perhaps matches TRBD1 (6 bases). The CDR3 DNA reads TGTGCCAGCAGTTTAGAGGACAGTGAAGCTTTCTTT. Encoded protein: CASSLEDSEAFF.